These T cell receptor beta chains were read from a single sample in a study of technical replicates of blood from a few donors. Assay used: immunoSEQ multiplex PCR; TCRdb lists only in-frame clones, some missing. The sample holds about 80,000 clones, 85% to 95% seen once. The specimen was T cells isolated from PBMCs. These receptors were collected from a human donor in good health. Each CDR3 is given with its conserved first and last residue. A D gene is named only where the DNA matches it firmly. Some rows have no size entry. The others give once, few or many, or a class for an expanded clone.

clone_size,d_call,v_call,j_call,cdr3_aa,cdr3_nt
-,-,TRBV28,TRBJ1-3,CASSPTAGNTIYF,TGTGCCAGCAGTCCGACAGCTGGAAACACCATATATTTT
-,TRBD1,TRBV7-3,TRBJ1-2,CASSSDRINYGYTF,TGTGCCAGCAGCTCGGACAGGATTAACTATGGCTACACCTTC
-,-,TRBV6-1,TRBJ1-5,CASSESGQGQPQHF,TGTGCCAGCAGTGAATCGGGGCAGGGGCAGCCCCAGCATTTT
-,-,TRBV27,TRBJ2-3,CASSFGGWDSHTDTQYF,TGTGCCAGCAGTTTCGGAGGGTGGGACTCTCACACAGATACGCAGTATTTT
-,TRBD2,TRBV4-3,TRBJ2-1,CASSRSTSDNEQFF,TGCGCCAGCAGCCGATCGACTAGCGACAATGAGCAGTTCTTC
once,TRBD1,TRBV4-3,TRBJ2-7,CASSQGIGTAYEQYF,TGCGCCAGCAGCCAAGGAATCGGGACAGCCTACGAGCAGTACTTC
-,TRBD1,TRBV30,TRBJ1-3,CAWRLRLRGPNTIYF,TGTGCCTGGAGGCTCCGTCTAAGGGGGCCAAACACCATATATTTT
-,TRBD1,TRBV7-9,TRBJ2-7,CASSRGTGGNEQYF,TGTGCCAGCAGTAGGGGGACAGGGGGCAACGAGCAGTACTTC
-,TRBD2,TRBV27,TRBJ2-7,CASSLERGGPYEQYF,TGTGCCAGCAGTTTAGAGCGGGGAGGGCCCTACGAGCAGTACTTC
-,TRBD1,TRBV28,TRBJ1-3,CASSSVGTDGNTIYF,TGTGCCAGCAGTTCCGTAGGGACAGATGGGAACACCATATATTTT
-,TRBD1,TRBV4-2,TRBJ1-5,CASSPAAGTVTQPQHF,TGTGCCAGCAGCCCTGCGGCCGGGACAGTAACTCAGCCCCAGCATTTT
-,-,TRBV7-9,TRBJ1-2,CASSLDRTHPNYGYTF,TGTGCCAGCAGCTTAGACAGGACACATCCTAACTATGGCTACACCTTC
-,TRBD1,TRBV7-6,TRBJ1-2,CASSSGQGGYGYTF,TGTGCCAGCAGCTCGGGACAGGGGGGCTATGGCTACACCTTC
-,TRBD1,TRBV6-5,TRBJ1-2,CASYGQGAFAYGYTF,TGTGCCAGCTATGGACAGGGGGCTTTCGCCTATGGCTACACCTTC
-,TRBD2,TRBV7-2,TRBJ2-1,CASSPVGQSGRGSNEQFF,TGTGCCAGCAGCCCTGTAGGGCAGAGCGGGAGAGGGTCCAATGAGCAGTTCTTC
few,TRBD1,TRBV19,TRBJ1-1,CASSRITGGSTEAFF,TGTGCCAGTAGTAGAATAACAGGGGGCTCCACTGAAGCTTTCTTT
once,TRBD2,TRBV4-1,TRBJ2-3,CASGGLAGGSDTQYF,TGCGCCAGCGGAGGACTAGCGGGAGGGTCAGATACGCAGTATTTT
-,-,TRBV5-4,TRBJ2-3,CASSLADRSTDTQYF,TGTGCCAGCAGCTTGGCTGACAGGAGCACAGATACGCAGTATTTT
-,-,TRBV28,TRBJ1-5,CALGTLGNQPQHF,TGTGCCTTGGGGACATTAGGCAATCAGCCCCAGCATTTT
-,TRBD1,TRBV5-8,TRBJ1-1,CASRQTGMNTEAFF,TGTGCCAGCAGGCAGACAGGGATGAACACTGAAGCTTTCTTT
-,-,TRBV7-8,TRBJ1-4,CASSLDSGINEKLFF,TGTGCCAGCAGCTTAGACAGCGGGATTAATGAAAAACTGTTTTTT
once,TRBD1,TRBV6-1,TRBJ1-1,CASSDWDSLFGEAFF,TGTGCCAGCAGTGACTGGGACAGTCTCTTTGGTGAAGCTTTCTTT
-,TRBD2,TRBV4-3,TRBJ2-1,CASSRGGDEQFF,TGCGCCAGCAGCCGCGGGGGGGATGAGCAGTTCTTC
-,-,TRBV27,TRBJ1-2,CASSLNSGYHGYTF,TGTGCCAGCAGTTTAAATTCAGGGTACCATGGCTACACCTTC
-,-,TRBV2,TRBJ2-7,CASSLPGGAYEQYF,TGTGCCAGCAGCCTGCCTGGCGGGGCCTACGAGCAGTACTTC
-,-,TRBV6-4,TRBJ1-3,CASSGTKTGNTIYF,TGTGCCAGCAGTGGGACAAAAACTGGAAACACCATATATTTT
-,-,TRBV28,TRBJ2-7,CASSTPGSYEQYF,TGTGCCAGCAGTACGCCGGGGTCCTACGAGCAGTACTTC
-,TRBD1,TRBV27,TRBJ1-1,CASTGQGDTEAFF,TGTGCCAGCACGGGACAGGGCGACACTGAAGCTTTCTTT
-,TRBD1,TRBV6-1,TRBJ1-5,CASSEGTGYSQPQHF,TGTGCCAGCAGTGAAGGGACAGGGTACTCTCAGCCCCAGCATTTT
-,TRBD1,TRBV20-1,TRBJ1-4,CSARPGQGLFF,TGCAGTGCTAGACCCGGACAGGGTCTGTTTTTT
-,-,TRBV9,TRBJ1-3,CASSASGYTGNTIYF,TGTGCCAGCAGCGCATCAGGGTATACTGGAAACACCATATATTTT
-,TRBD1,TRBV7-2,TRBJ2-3,CASSLVTGEDTQYF,TGTGCCAGCAGCTTAGTTACAGGGGAAGATACGCAGTATTTT
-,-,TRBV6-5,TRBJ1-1,CASSYGRAEAFF,TGTGCCAGCAGTTACGGGAGGGCTGAAGCTTTCTTT
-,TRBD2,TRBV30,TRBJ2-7,CAWSWGGYEQYF,TGTGCCTGGAGCTGGGGGGGATACGAGCAGTACTTC
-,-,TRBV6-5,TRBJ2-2,CASSYSGVAGELFF,TGTGCCAGCAGTTACTCAGGGGTCGCCGGGGAGCTGTTTTTT
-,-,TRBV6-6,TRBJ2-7,CASSLSLRGREQYF,TGTGCCAGCAGTCTAAGCCTCAGGGGACGCGAGCAGTACTTC